Listed below are T cell receptor beta chains from one sample, sequenced in a study of shared clonotypes between healthy human individuals. TCRdb's table, derived via immunoSEQ multiplex PCR, lists solely in-frame clones and lacks some. Here the sample spans about 1 million clones, around 78% being singletons. The sample was memory CD4+ T cells from PBMCs. These receptors came from a man aged 18 to 30 in good health. Some clones in this sample may be carry-over from other donors' samples. The CDR3 runs from the conserved cysteine through the conserved F or W. The D gene is left open where the match is weak. Clone size is stated in some rows and not others, as once, few, many or a class when expanded.

-,TRBJ2-3,-,TRBV2,TGTGCCAGCTCTCGAACAGGAGGACTCACAGATACGCAGTATTTT,CASSRTGGLTDTQYF
TRBD1,TRBJ2-2,few,TRBV5-1,TGCGCCAGCAGCCCGGGACAGGGAAACACCGGGGAGCTGTTTTTT,CASSPGQGNTGELFF
TRBD1,TRBJ1-1,few,TRBV2,TGTGCCAGCAGTGTCCCGGGACAGGGAACGAACACTGAAGCTTTCTTT,CASSVPGQGTNTEAFF
TRBD1,TRBJ1-1,-,TRBV15,TGTGCCACCAGCAGGGGGACAGTGAACACTGAAGCTTTCTTT,CATSRGTVNTEAFF
-,TRBJ2-7,-,TRBV2,TGTGCCAGTGGGCGGGACTCCTACGAGCAGTACTTC,CASGRDSYEQYF
TRBD1,TRBJ2-2,-,TRBV28,TGTGCCAGCGGAGGGACAGGGGGCATCGGGGAGCTGTTTTTT,CASGGTGGIGELFF
-,TRBJ2-5,-,TRBV7-9,TGTGCCAGCAGCTTAAGACAGCAGGAGACCCAGTACTTC,CASSLRQQETQYF
-,TRBJ2-5,-,TRBV9,TGTGCCAGCAGCGTAGGTGGGATTCGGCAAGAGACCCAGTACTTC,CASSVGGIRQETQYF
-,TRBJ2-7,-,TRBV14,TGTGCCAGCAGCCAAGTCCGGGGAGGCTACGAGCAGTACTTC,CASSQVRGGYEQYF
TRBD1,TRBJ1-2,once,TRBV28,TGTGCCAGCAGTTTCATCAACTGGACAGGGGAGGGCTATGGCTACACCTTC,CASSFINWTGEGYGYTF
TRBD1,TRBJ1-4,-,TRBV5-1,TGCGCCAGCAGCTTGGGGGACAGCGCTAATGAAAAACTGTTTTTT,CASSLGDSANEKLFF
TRBD2,TRBJ2-3,-,TRBV7-3,TGTGCCAGCAGCTGGGGGGGACTAGTGACAGATACGCAGTATTTT,CASSWGGLVTDTQYF
TRBD1,TRBJ2-7,-,TRBV27,TGTGCCAGCAGCACCCAGACAGGGAGTCCCTACGAGCAGTACTTC,CASSTQTGSPYEQYF
-,TRBJ1-2,-,TRBV28,TGTGCCAGCAGTACCTTCTATGGCTACACCTTC,CASSTFYGYTF
-,TRBJ2-7,few,TRBV7-9,TGTGCCAGCAGCTTCGGCAGTCACTACGAGCAGTACTTC,CASSFGSHYEQYF
-,TRBJ1-5,many,TRBV28,TGTGCCAGCAGTTCCGAGATTCTTAATAGCAATCAGCCCCAGCATTTT,CASSSEILNSNQPQHF
-,TRBJ2-2,-,TRBV4-3,TGCGCCAGCAGCCAAGAGACCTACCGGAACACCGGGGAGCTGTTTTTT,CASSQETYRNTGELFF
-,TRBJ1-2,few,TRBV4-2,TGTGCCAGCCGGGAAGCTAACTATGGCTACACCTTC,CASREANYGYTF
-,TRBJ2-7,-,TRBV7-3,TGTGCCAGCAGCTTAGACATTTACTACGAGCAGTACTTC,CASSLDIYYEQYF
TRBD2,TRBJ2-3,few,TRBV19,TGTGCCAGTAGTAGGATAGCGGGAGAATTAGATACGCAGTATTTT,CASSRIAGELDTQYF
-,TRBJ1-2,few,TRBV15,TGTGCCACCAGCAGAGACAGGGTTGGCTACACCTTC,CATSRDRVGYTF
-,TRBJ1-1,-,TRBV2,TGTGCCAGCAGTGAAATGAGGGCGATCTACACTGAAGCTTTCTTT,CASSEMRAIYTEAFF
-,TRBJ2-2,-,TRBV15,TGTGCCACCAGCCAGGGGTATGCCGGGGAGCTGTTTTTT,CATSQGYAGELFF
TRBD2,TRBJ2-1,once,TRBV10-1,TGCGCCAGCAGTGAAGGGACTAGCGGACCGGAGAGCTCCTACAATGAGCAGTTCTTC,CASSEGTSGPESSYNEQFF
-,TRBJ2-2,-,TRBV9,TGTGCCAGCAGCGCTGGGACATCGAACACCGGGGAGCTGTTTTTT,CASSAGTSNTGELFF
-,TRBJ2-5,-,TRBV10-3,TGTGCCATCAGTGAGTCGGATTGGGACGGAAAAGAGACCCAGTACTTC,CAISESDWDGKETQYF
-,TRBJ2-3,-,TRBV27,TGTGCCAGCAGTCCCCCGCTGAGCGTAGATACGCAGTATTTT,CASSPPLSVDTQYF
-,TRBJ1-1,-,TRBV6-1,TGTGCCAGCGGAGTCGGAGGGAACACTGAAGCTTTCTTT,CASGVGGNTEAFF
-,TRBJ2-5,-,TRBV10-1,TGCGCCAGCAGTCTGGCCCAAGAAGAGACCCAGTACTTC,CASSLAQEETQYF
-,TRBJ2-5,-,TRBV11-2,TGTGCCAGCAGCCCCGATGGGGAAGAGACCCAGTACTTC,CASSPDGEETQYF
-,TRBJ2-5,once,TRBV7-9,TGTGCCAGCAGTTTCTTGGGAATTGAAGAGACCCAGTACTTC,CASSFLGIEETQYF
TRBD1,TRBJ1-5,-,TRBV2,TGTGCCAGCAGTAGGGGGGTGACAGGGGTCAATCAGCCCCAGCATTTT,CASSRGVTGVNQPQHF
TRBD1,TRBJ1-2,-,TRBV5-4,TGTGCCAGCAGCTTGGATTCGGGACAGGTGACTAACTATGGCTACACCTTC,CASSLDSGQVTNYGYTF
-,TRBJ1-5,few,TRBV6-1,TGTGCCAGCAAGGAGCAGGGCGGTCAGCCCCAGCATTTT,CASKEQGGQPQHF
TRBD1,TRBJ1-2,-,TRBV6-1,TGTGCCAGCAGCTCGGGACAGGGGCTTAACTATGGCTACACCTTC,CASSSGQGLNYGYTF
-,TRBJ2-3,-,TRBV28,TGTGCCAGCGAATCCCCCGAAGCATTTCCGTTGAATACGCAGTATTTT,CASESPEAFPLNTQYF
-,TRBJ1-4,-,TRBV4-1,TGCGCCAGCAGCCAAGCCGGGGCAACTAATGAAAAACTGTTTTTT,CASSQAGATNEKLFF
-,TRBJ2-7,-,TRBV2,TGTGCCAGTCGCGGCACTACCTACGAGCAGTACTTC,CASRGTTYEQYF
-,TRBJ2-1,-,TRBV25-1,TGTGCCAGCAGTGAATCCACCAACAATGAGCAGTTCTTC,CASSESTNNEQFF
-,TRBJ2-5,-,TRBV6-1,TGTGCCAGCAGTGAAGGGACCCCGGCGGGGGAGACCCAGTACTTC,CASSEGTPAGETQYF
-,TRBJ2-3,many,TRBV29-1,TGCAGCGTTGACCGCAGAGGCACAGATACGCAGTATTTT,CSVDRRGTDTQYF
-,TRBJ2-1,-,TRBV28,TGTGCCAGCAGTCTGGGTGGTGAGCAGTTCTTC,CASSLGGEQFF
-,TRBJ2-3,-,TRBV12-5,TGTGCTAGTTCTGCCCGGCGCACAGATACGCAGTATTTT,CASSARRTDTQYF
TRBD1,TRBJ1-1,-,TRBV7-8,TGTGCCAGCAGCTTAGAGGGCAGGGGGGCTTTCTTT,CASSLEGRGAFF
TRBD1,TRBJ1-1,-,TRBV28,TGTGCCAGCAGTTTGTCAGGGGGTGGCACTGAAGCTTTCTTT,CASSLSGGGTEAFF
TRBD1,TRBJ1-1,few,TRBV2,TGTGCCAGCAGAGTGGACAGGGGGAACACTGAAGCTTTCTTT,CASRVDRGNTEAFF
TRBD2,TRBJ2-7,-,TRBV5-1,TGCGCCAGCAGCTTGGGACTAGCGGGAGTGAACGAGCAGTACTTC,CASSLGLAGVNEQYF
TRBD1,TRBJ1-1,-,TRBV7-2,TGTGCCAGCAGCTTAATCACAGGGGTTTTAGGCACTGAAGCTTTCTTT,CASSLITGVLGTEAFF
-,TRBJ2-5,-,TRBV7-6,TGTGCCAGCAGCTTCTACCGGGACTCAGCTGAAGAGACCCAGTACTTC,CASSFYRDSAEETQYF
-,TRBJ1-1,-,TRBV28,TGTGCCAGCAGTTCACGGAGCCGGACTGAAGCTTTCTTT,CASSSRSRTEAFF
TRBD1,TRBJ2-6,-,TRBV6-1,TGTGCCAGCAGTGGGACAGGGACGGGAAGCGGGGCCAACGTCCTGACTTTC,CASSGTGTGSGANVLTF
TRBD1,TRBJ1-4,-,TRBV5-1,TGCGCCAGCAGCTTGGGGGCCGGGACAGGCAGGAATGAAAAACTGTTTTTT,CASSLGAGTGRNEKLFF
-,TRBJ2-2,-,TRBV7-9,TGTGCCAGCAGCTTAGGGTTTGGTGGGAGAGACACCGGGGAGCTGTTTTTT,CASSLGFGGRDTGELFF
-,TRBJ2-2,-,TRBV7-6,TGTGCCAGCAGCTTAGTCCCGCCTAGACAGGCGAACACCGGGGAGCTGTTTTTT,CASSLVPPRQANTGELFF
TRBD1,TRBJ1-5,-,TRBV28,TGTGCCAGCAGTATGGACAGGGATCAGCCCCAGCATTTT,CASSMDRDQPQHF
-,TRBJ2-1,-,TRBV6-6,TGTGCCAGCACCCCCAGGGGGGGTATCTCCTACAATGAGCAGTTCTTC,CASTPRGGISYNEQFF
-,TRBJ2-2,-,TRBV15,TGTGCCACCAGCCTACCTGGGGCGGACACCGGGGAGCTGTTTTTT,CATSLPGADTGELFF